Shown below are 8 T cell receptor beta chains from a single sample sequenced in a study of CD8 T cells in Susac syndrome. Random hexamers primed reverse transcription of 0.5 to 1 ug RNA. From the immunoSEQ multiplex PCR reads, TCRdb called clonotypes with MiXCR, one entry per CDR3 protein. This table holds 150,000 to 200,000 distinct CDR3 sequences, approximately 93% found once. The sample was CD4+ T cells from PBMCs. These receptors originate from a human donor with multiple sclerosis.

V gene TRBV28 combines with J gene TRBJ2-7, with D perhaps matching TRBD1 (5 bases). Trimming shortened V by 6 bases and J by 3 bases, and 15 bases separated the two germline ends. Germline loops: CDR1 MDHEN, CDR2 SYDVKM. CDR3 length: 14 amino acids. CDR3 in DNA: TGTGCCAGCAGCCTCGGACACCTACTCTACGAGCAGTACTTC. Protein sequence: CASSLGHLLYEQYF. Combining the CDR3 with reference TRBV28 and TRBJ2-7 gives the whole variable domain DVKVTQSSRYLVKRTGEKVFLECVQDMDHENMFWYRQDPGLGLRLIYFSYDVKMKEKGDIPEGYSVSREKKERFSLILESASTNQTSMYLCASSLGHLLYEQYFGPGTRLTVT.

The chain has TRBV9 and TRBJ2-6; maybe TRBD1 (5 bases). Germline CDR1 reads SGDLS; CDR2 reads YYNGEE. This CDR3 has 14 residues. V lost 1 base, J lost 3 bases, and 5 bases lay in between. The CDR3 sequence is CASSVTGGANVLTF. For the CDR3, the DNA is TGTGCCAGCAGCGTAACAGGTGGGGCCAACGTCCTGACTTTC. Full variable domain (remainder filled in from reference TRBV9 and TRBJ2-6): DSGVTQTPKHLITATGQRVTLRCSPRSGDLSVYWYQQSLDQGLQFLIQYYNGEERAKGNILERFSAQQFPDLHSELNLSSLELGDSALYFCASSVTGGANVLTFGAGSRLTVL.

V is TRBV4-2 and J is TRBJ2-5; 10 nucleotides line up with TRBD1. The CDR3 has 15 residues. The V gene's germline CDR1 is LGHNA and CDR2 YNFKEQ. V dropped 0 bases and J dropped 5; count of bases not matched to a gene: 3. CDR3 region: CASSQDPGQGETQYF. The CDR3 bases are TGTGCCAGCAGCCAAGATCCGGGACAGGGGGAGACCCAGTACTTC.

The chain uses TRBV20-1 and TRBJ1-2; 11 bases agree with TRBD1. The germline gives CDR1 DFQATT, CDR2 SNEGSKA (reference sequence). Trimming took 6 bases from V and 4 from J; bases not matched to a gene: 19. The CDR3 extends over 18 amino acids. The chain's CDR3 is CSARNTAGTGGVGYGYTF. In DNA, the CDR3 is TGCAGTGCCCGCAATACCGCCGGGACAGGGGGTGTCGGCTATGGCTACACCTTC.

The genes are TRBV20-1 and TRBJ1-1, with TRBD1 as a possible D gene (5 bases). V dropped 0 bases and J dropped 3 bases, with 8 bases sitting between them. The V gene's germline CDR1 is DFQATT and CDR2 SNEGSKA (reference sequence). This CDR3 comprises 13 residues. CDR3 sequence (DNA): TGCAGTGCTAGAGATCGGACACACACTGAAGCTTTCTTT. It yields the protein CSARDRTHTEAFF.

This clonotype was observed once. The chain uses TRBV7-2 and TRBJ2-2; D is perhaps TRBD2 (5 bases). The CDR3 extends over 13 amino acids. V was pared by 2 bases and J by 5 bases, with 6 bases between. Germline CDR1 is SGHTA and CDR2 is FQGNSA. The CDR3 protein is CASSLRETGELFF. The CDR3, as DNA: TGTGCCAGCAGCTTAAGGGAGACCGGGGAGCTGTTTTTT.

This clonotype was seen a single time. The rearrangement joins TRBV7-9 to TRBJ2-3; weak D call: TRBD2 (7 bases). The germline V and J ends were trimmed by 2 bases and 1 base, with 13 bases remaining between them. CDR3 length: 16 amino acids. The germline CDR1 and CDR2 sequences are SEHNR and FQNEAQ (reference sequence). The CDR3 DNA sequence: TGTGCCAGCAGCTTACCGGGGGGCCTTCGCACAGATACGCAGTATTTT. Its protein is CASSLPGGLRTDTQYF.

The chain combines TRBV5-1 with TRBJ1-1; D is uncertain. CDR1 is SGHRS, CDR2 YFSETQ, per germline. V lost 1 base and J 0 bases, leaving 13 bases between the germline ends. CDR3 length: 16 amino acids. For the CDR3, the DNA is TGCGCCAGCAGCTTGATGACGCCGTTAATGAACACTGAAGCTTTCTTT. This encodes CASSLMTPLMNTEAFF.